The 8 T cell receptor beta chains given below trace back to one sample, sequenced in a study of T cell changes during pregnancy in multiple sclerosis. Only in-frame clones appear in the TCRdb table, and some are missing; sequencing was by immunoSEQ multiplex PCR. The table has around 35,000 clones, approximately 90% seen once. The sequencing here drew on CD8+ T cells from peripheral blood mononuclear cells, taken before pregnancy. The receptor source for this set is a female donor with multiple sclerosis, enrolled in a pregnancy study.

The gene calls are TRBV5-6 and TRBJ2-3; the D is unclear. V shed 4 bases and J shed 8 bases, with 14 bases lying between them. Germline CDR1 SGHDT, CDR2 YYEEEE. CDR3 length: 13 amino acids. CDR3 region: CASSEPRVRTQYF. The CDR3 DNA follows: TGTGCCAGCAGCGAACCTAGAGTACGTACGCAGTATTTT.

This clone was picked up one time. The chain joins TRBV2 to TRBJ1-3; D not resolved. CDR1 is SNHLY and CDR2 is FYNNEI in the germline V gene. V was pared by 10 bases and J by 0 bases, with 13 bases between. The CDR3 has 14 residues. The CDR3 DNA follows: TGTGCCACTTCCGGGGAGACCTCTGGAAACACCATATATTTT. Translation gives CATSGETSGNTIYF.

The rearrangement uses TRBV27 and TRBJ1-5; 9 bases line up with TRBD1. This CDR3 is 18 amino acids long. The V segment lost 5 bases and the J segment 4 bases; nucleotides outside the gene matches: 15. Per germline, CDR1 MNHEY and CDR2 SMNVEV (reference sequence). The CDR3 DNA reads TGTGCCAGCAGTGCGGGGATTACAGGGGGCTATTGGAATCAGCCCCAGCATTTT. This sequence encodes CASSAGITGGYWNQPQHF.

The chain uses TRBV7-3 and TRBJ1-1; no clear D. V lost 3 bases, J lost 0 bases, and 8 bases lay in between. Germline CDR1 is SGHTA and CDR2 is FQGTGA. CDR3 length equals 14 residues. The CDR3 loop reads CASSLEPMNTEAFF. In nucleotides, the CDR3 is TGTGCCAGCAGCTTGGAGCCTATGAACACTGAAGCTTTCTTT.

The chain employs TRBV5-6 and TRBJ1-2; D gene unclear. The CDR3 has 13 residues. V lost 1 base and J 4 bases, leaving 8 bases between the germline ends. Germline CDR1 is SGHDT and CDR2 is YYEEEE. CDR3 residues: CASSLNSLYGYTF. DNA of the CDR3: TGTGCCAGCAGCTTGAACAGCCTCTATGGCTACACCTTC.

The V gene is TRBV30, the J gene TRBJ2-1, with 8 bases identical to TRBD2. V shed 1 base and J 8 bases; nucleotides not matched to a gene: 4. CDR1 and CDR2 (germline): GTSNPN, SVGIG (reference sequence). This CDR3 comprises 13 residues. CDR3 in DNA: TGTGCCTGGAGTGCGGGGGGGCCCGATGAGCAGTTCTTC. Residues: CAWSAGGPDEQFF.

The chain couples TRBV15 to TRBJ2-7; maybe TRBD2 (5 bases). The germline gives CDR1 LNHNV, CDR2 YYDKDF (reference sequence). This CDR3 comprises 16 residues. V lost 4 bases to trimming and J lost 5 bases, with 21 bases between them. CDR3 in amino acids: CATSIFRGRTTHEQYF. The DNA of the CDR3 is TGTGCCACCAGCATTTTCAGAGGGCGGACCACCCACGAGCAGTACTTC.

The genes are TRBV4-3 and TRBJ2-2; 10 bases match TRBD1. This CDR3 contains 16 residues. The germline V gene encodes CDR1 LGHNA and CDR2 YSLEER. The junction had 10 bases not matched to a gene; V was cut back by 8 bases and J by 4 bases. The CDR3 loop reads CASSEDRGYITGELFF. In nucleotides, the CDR3 is TGCGCCAGCTCCGAGGACAGGGGGTATATCACCGGGGAGCTGTTTTTT.